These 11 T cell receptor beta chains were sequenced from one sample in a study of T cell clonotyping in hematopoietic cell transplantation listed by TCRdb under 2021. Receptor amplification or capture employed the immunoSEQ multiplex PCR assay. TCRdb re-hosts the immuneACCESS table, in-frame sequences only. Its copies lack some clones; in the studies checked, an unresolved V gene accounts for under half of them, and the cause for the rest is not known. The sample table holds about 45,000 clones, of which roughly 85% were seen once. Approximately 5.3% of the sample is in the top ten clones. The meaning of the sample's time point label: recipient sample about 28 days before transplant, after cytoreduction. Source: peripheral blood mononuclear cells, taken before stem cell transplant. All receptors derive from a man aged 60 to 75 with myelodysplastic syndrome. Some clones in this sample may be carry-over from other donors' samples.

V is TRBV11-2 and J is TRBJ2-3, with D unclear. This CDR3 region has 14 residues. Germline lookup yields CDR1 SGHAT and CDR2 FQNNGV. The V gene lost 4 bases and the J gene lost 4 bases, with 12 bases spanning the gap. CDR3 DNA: TGTGCCAGCAGCTCGGACCCTGGGGCAGATACGCAGTATTTT. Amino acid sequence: CASSSDPGADTQYF.

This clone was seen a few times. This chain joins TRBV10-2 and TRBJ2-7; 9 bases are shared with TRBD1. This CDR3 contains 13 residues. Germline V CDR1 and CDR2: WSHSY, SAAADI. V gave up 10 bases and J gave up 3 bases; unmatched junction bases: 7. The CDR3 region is CATSADRGYEQYF. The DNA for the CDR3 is TGCGCCACCTCCGCGGACAGGGGCTACGAGCAGTACTTC.

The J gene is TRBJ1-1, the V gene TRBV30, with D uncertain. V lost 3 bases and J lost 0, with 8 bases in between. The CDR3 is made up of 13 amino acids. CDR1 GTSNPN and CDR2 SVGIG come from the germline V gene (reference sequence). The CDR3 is CAWRTFMNTEAFF. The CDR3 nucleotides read TGTGCCTGGAGGACATTCATGAACACTGAAGCTTTCTTT. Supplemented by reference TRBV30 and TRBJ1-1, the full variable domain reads SQTIHQWPATLVQPVGSPLSLECTVEGTSNPNLYWYRQAAGRGLQLLFYSVGIGQISSEVPQNLSASRPQDRQFILSSKKLLLSDSGFYLCAWRTFMNTEAFFGQGTRLTVV.

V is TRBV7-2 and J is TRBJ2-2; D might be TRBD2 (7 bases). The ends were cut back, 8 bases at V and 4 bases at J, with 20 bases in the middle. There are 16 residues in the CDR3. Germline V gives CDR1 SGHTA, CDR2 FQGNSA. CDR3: CASYLGGGSGTGELFF. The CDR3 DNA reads TGTGCCAGCTATTTAGGGGGGGGAAGCGGCACCGGGGAGCTGTTTTTT.

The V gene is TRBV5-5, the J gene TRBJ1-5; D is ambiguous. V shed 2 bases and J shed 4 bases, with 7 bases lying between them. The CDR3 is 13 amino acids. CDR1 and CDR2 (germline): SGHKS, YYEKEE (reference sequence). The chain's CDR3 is CASSFISNQPQHF. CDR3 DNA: TGTGCCAGCAGCTTCATTAGTAATCAGCCCCAGCATTTT.

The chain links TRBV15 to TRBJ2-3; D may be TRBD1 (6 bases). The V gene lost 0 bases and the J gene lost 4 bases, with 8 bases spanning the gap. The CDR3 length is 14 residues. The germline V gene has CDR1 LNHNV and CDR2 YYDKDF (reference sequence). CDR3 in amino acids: CATSRDRTADTQYF. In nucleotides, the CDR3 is TGTGCCACCAGCAGAGACCGGACAGCAGATACGCAGTATTTT.

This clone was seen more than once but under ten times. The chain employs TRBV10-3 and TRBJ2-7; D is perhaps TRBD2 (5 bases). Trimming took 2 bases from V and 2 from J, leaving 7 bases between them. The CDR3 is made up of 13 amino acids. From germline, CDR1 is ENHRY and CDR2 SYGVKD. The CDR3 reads CAISEGLAYEQYF. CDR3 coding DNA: TGTGCCATCAGTGAGGGACTTGCCTACGAGCAGTACTTC.

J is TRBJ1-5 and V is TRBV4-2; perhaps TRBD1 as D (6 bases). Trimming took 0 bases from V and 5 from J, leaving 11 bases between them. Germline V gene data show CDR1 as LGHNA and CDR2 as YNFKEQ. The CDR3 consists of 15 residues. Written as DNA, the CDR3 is TGTGCCAGCAGCCAAGAGGGCCAGGGGCATCAGCCCCAGCATTTT. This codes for CASSQEGQGHQPQHF.

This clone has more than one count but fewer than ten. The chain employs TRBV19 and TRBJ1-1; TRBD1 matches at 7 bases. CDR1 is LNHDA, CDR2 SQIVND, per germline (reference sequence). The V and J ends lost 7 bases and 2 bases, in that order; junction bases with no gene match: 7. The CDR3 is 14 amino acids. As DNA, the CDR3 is TGTGCCAGTAACTTACAGGGGAGAAACACTGAAGCTTTCTTT. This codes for CASNLQGRNTEAFF.

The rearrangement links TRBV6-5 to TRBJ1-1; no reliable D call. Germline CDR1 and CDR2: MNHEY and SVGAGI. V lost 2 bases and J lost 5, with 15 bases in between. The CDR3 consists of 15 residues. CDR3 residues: CASSYGLIGGTEAFF. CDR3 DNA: TGTGCCAGCAGTTACGGACTAATTGGCGGAACTGAAGCTTTCTTT.

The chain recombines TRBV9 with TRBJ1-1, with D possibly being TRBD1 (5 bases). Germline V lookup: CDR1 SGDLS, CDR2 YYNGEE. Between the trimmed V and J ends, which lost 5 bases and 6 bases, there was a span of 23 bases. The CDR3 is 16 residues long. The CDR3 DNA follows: TGTGCCAGCAGGGCCGTTTCCAGGGTAAACACGTCTGAAGCTTTCTTT. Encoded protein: CASRAVSRVNTSEAFF. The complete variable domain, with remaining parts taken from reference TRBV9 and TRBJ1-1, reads DSGVTQTPKHLITATGQRVTLRCSPRSGDLSVYWYQQSLDQGLQFLIQYYNGEERAKGNILERFSAQQFPDLHSELNLSSLELGDSALYFCASRAVSRVNTSEAFFGQGTRLTVV.